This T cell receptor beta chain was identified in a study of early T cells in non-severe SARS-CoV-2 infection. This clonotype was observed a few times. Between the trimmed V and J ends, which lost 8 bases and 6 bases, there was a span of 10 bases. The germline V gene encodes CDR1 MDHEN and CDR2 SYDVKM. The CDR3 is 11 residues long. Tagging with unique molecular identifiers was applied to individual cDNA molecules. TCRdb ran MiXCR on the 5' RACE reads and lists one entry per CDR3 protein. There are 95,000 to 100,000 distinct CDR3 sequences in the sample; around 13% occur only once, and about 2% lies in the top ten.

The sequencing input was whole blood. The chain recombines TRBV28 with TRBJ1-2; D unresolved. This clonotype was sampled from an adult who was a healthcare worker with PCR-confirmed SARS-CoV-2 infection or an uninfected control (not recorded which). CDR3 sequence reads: CASQASHGYTF. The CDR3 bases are TGTGCCAGCCAGGCTAGCCATGGCTACACCTTC.